This T cell receptor (beta chain) was captured in a study of regulatory T cells in long-lasting Graves disease. Study-level findings and limits: New patients shared about 910 public clonotypes, and persistent patients shared more, with approximately 2,500. Favored gene segments in persistent disease were TRBV28, TRBJ1-2 and TRBJ2-5.

Construction of TCR beta libraries relied on iRepertoire HTBI primers and on Arm-PCR targeting CDR3 regions. Via MiXCR, TCRdb re-called the multiplex PCR reads, giving one row per CDR3 protein. The sample includes some 460,000 distinct CDR3 sequences, around 15% of them seen just once. This clonotype was seen repeatedly, ten times or more. Its matching antigen is unknown. This CDR3 has 14 residues. From germline, CDR1 is SGHRS and CDR2 YFSETQ. Germline trimming cut 5 bases from V and 0 bases from J; bases unmatched to any gene: 4. Time point here: newly diagnosed GD, antithyroid drugs for less than 3 months. Scientists built the TCR library using RNA that was extracted from PBMCs. This sample also belongs to another study, concerning T cells in Graves' hyperthyroidism and ophthalmopathy.

The origin of this receptor is a man between 40 and 49 years old with Graves disease. The material sequenced was peripheral blood mononuclear cells (PBMCs), taken at new diagnosis, from a patient treated with antithyroid drugs. This chain links TRBV5-1 with TRBJ2-7, with 8 nucleotides matching TRBD1. The CDR3 nucleotides are TGCGCCAGCAGTGGACAGGGAATCTCCTACGAGCAGTACTTC. It specifies CASSGQGISYEQYF.